A single sample gave rise to the 11 T cell receptor beta chains below, sequenced in a study of blood T cell repertoires in COVID-19. Only in-frame clones appear in the TCRdb table, and some are missing; sequencing was by immunoSEQ multiplex PCR. The sample yields roughly 170,000 clones, 81% seen once. Sequenced sample: PBMCs or T cells enriched from blood (not recorded which). These receptors were obtained from a woman between 35 and 50 years old with acute COVID-19.

The chain couples TRBV7-8 to TRBJ2-5, with D tentatively TRBD2 (5 bases). The CDR3 runs to 16 residues. Germline V gene sequence: CDR1 SGHVS, CDR2 FQNEAQ. V lost 1 base to trimming and J lost 5 bases, with 17 bases between them. This CDR3 is CASSLGGRGFRETQYF. CDR3 in DNA: TGTGCCAGCAGCTTAGGAGGAAGAGGGTTTAGGGAGACCCAGTACTTC.

The rearrangement joins TRBV7-3 to TRBJ2-2, with TRBD2 matching over 11 bases. V trimming: 3 bases; J trimming: 1 base; junction bases outside the gene matches: 1. Germline CDR1 and CDR2: SGHTA and FQGTGA. The CDR3 contains 16 residues. This CDR3 is CASSFLAGGNTGELFF. The CDR3 nucleotides read TGTGCCAGCAGCTTTCTAGCGGGAGGGAACACCGGGGAGCTGTTTTTT.

CDR3 protein: CATSERTGRTDTQYF. The CDR3 DNA sequence: TGTGCCACCAGTGAACGGACAGGGCGCACAGATACGCAGTATTTT. The chain links TRBV24-1 to TRBJ2-3, with 8 bases identical to TRBD1. With 4 bases clipped from V and 1 base from J, the junction kept 3 bases outside the gene matches. The CDR3 loop spans 15 amino acids. Germline V CDR1 and CDR2: KGHDR, SFDVKD.

The chain is built from TRBV19 and TRBJ1-4; D unresolved. Germline-derived CDR1 and CDR2 are LNHDA and SQIVND (reference sequence). V was clipped by 8 bases and J by 0 bases, with 10 bases between them. This CDR3 is 14 amino acids long. Here the CDR3 DNA reads TGTGCCAGTTCGATCACAGCAACTAATGAAAAACTGTTTTTT. This codes for CASSITATNEKLFF.

In this sample, this clone turned up once. The rearrangement links TRBV5-1 to TRBJ1-4; D remains ambiguous. Per the germline V gene, CDR1 is SGHRS and CDR2 is YFSETQ. V dropped 2 bases and J dropped 0 bases, with 8 bases sitting between them. CDR3 length: 15 residues. CDR3 region: CASSFTPATNEKLFF. CDR3 in DNA: TGCGCCAGCAGCTTTACACCTGCAACTAATGAAAAACTGTTTTTT.

This chain connects TRBV11-2 to TRBJ1-2, with TRBD1 identical over 8 bases. The CDR3 extends over 14 amino acids. From germline, CDR1 is SGHAT and CDR2 FQNNGV. The J segment lost 7 bases and the V segment lost 2 bases, leaving 6 bases of the junction unmatched. The CDR3 reads CASSLPSGGRGYTF. CDR3 DNA sequence: TGTGCCAGCAGCTTACCCTCAGGGGGCCGTGGCTACACCTTC.

This clone has just a few counts. The chain employs TRBV7-6 and TRBJ1-5; D possibly corresponds to TRBD1 (6 bases). Between the trimmed V and J ends, which lost 2 bases and 1 base, there was a span of 9 bases. Germline CDR1 SGHVS, CDR2 FNYEAQ. The CDR3 is made up of 15 amino acids. The CDR3 is CASSLYTGSNQPQHF. CDR3 nucleotide sequence: TGTGCCAGCAGCTTATATACAGGGAGCAATCAGCCCCAGCATTTT.

The chain joins TRBV10-3 to TRBJ2-7; possibly TRBD2 for D (6 bases). The germline gives CDR1 ENHRY, CDR2 SYGVKD. With 0 bases removed from V and 6 bases from J, the gap between germline ends came to 6 bases. The CDR3 covers 12 residues. DNA for the CDR3: TGTGCCATCAGTGAGTCCGGGGGCGAGCAGTACTTC. It yields the protein CAISESGGEQYF.

For the CDR3, the DNA is TGTGCCACTCGCGACGGGACTAGCGGATCCTACGAGCAGTACTTC. It is translated as CATRDGTSGSYEQYF. This chain connects TRBV19 to TRBJ2-7; 11 bases match TRBD2. V was clipped by 10 bases and J by 1 base; unmatched bases: 9. From germline, CDR1 is LNHDA and CDR2 SQIVND (reference sequence). CDR3 size: 15 residues. The full variable domain, completed using reference TRBV19 and TRBJ2-7, is DGGITQSPKYLFRKEGQNVTLSCEQNLNHDAMYWYRQDPGQGLRLIYYSQIVNDFQKGDIAEGYSVSREKKESFPLTVTSAQKNPTAFYLCATRDGTSGSYEQYFGPGTRLTVT.

The chain joins TRBV18 to TRBJ2-1, with 7 bases identical to TRBD2. The V gene's germline CDR1 is KGHSH and CDR2 LQKENI. V was clipped by 1 base and J by 6 bases; unmatched bases: 6. CDR3 size: 15 residues. The CDR3: CASSPREGQVNEQFF. The CDR3 region has the DNA TGTGCCAGCTCACCACGGGAGGGCCAGGTCAATGAGCAGTTCTTC.

The CDR3 loop reads CASGLTARGGNTIYF. CDR3 nucleotides: TGTGCTAGTGGTTTGACGGCCCGGGGGGGAAACACCATATATTTT. The V call is TRBV12-5, the J call TRBJ1-3; possibly TRBD1 for D (5 bases). This CDR3 comprises 15 residues. Per germline, CDR1 LGHNT and CDR2 FRNRAP. V shed 2 bases and J shed 4 bases, with 12 bases lying between them.